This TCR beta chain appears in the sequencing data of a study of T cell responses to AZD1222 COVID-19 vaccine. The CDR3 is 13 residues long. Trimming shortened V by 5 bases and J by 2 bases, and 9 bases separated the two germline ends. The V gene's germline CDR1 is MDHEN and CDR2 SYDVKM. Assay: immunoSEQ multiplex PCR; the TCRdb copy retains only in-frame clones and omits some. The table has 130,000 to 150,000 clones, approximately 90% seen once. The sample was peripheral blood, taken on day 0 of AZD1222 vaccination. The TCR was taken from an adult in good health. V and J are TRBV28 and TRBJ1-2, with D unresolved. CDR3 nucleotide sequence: TGTGCCAGCAGTCGGCAGGACAACTATGGCTACACCTTC. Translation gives CASSRQDNYGYTF.